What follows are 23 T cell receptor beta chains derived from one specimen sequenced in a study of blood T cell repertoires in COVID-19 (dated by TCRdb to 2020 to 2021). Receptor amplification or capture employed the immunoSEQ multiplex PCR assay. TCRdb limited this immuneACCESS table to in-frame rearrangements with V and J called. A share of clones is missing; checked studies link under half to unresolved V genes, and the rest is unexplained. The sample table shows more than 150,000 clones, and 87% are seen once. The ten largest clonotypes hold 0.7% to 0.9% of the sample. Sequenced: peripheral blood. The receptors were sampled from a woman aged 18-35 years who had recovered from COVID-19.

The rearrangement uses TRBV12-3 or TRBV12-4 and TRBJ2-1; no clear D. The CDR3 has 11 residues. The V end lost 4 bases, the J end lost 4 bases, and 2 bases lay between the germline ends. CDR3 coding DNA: TGTGCCAGCAGTTCTTACAATGAGCAGTTCTTC. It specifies CASSSYNEQFF.

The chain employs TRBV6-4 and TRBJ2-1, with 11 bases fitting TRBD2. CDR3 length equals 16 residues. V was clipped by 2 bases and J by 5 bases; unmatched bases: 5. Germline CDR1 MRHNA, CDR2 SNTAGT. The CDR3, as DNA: TGTGCCAGCAGTGACAGTAGACTAGCGGGAAACAATGAGCAGTTCTTC. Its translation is CASSDSRLAGNNEQFF.

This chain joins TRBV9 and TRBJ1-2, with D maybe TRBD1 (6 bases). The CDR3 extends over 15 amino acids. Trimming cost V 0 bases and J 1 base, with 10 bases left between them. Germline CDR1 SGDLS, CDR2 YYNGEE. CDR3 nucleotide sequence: TGTGCCAGCAGCGTAGTGGGGGGGCTTAACTATGGCTACACCTTC. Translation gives CASSVVGGLNYGYTF. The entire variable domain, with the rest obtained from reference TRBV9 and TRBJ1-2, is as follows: DSGVTQTPKHLITATGQRVTLRCSPRSGDLSVYWYQQSLDQGLQFLIQYYNGEERAKGNILERFSAQQFPDLHSELNLSSLELGDSALYFCASSVVGGLNYGYTFGSGTRLTVV.

Here the CDR3 reads CASSLPGAGYGYTF. The CDR3, as DNA: TGTGCCAGCAGCTTGCCAGGGGCCGGCTATGGCTACACCTTC. The genes are TRBV5-6 and TRBJ1-2, with D possibly being TRBD1 (6 bases). CDR3 size: 14 residues. The germline V gene has CDR1 SGHDT and CDR2 YYEEEE. Trimming took off 1 base at V and 4 bases at J, with 11 bases between the two ends.

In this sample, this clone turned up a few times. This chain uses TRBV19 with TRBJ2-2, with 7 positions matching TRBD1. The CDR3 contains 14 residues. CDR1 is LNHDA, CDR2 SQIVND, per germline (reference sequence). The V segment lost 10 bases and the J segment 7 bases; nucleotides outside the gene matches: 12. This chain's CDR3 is CATTSGGRVGELFF. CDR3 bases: TGTGCCACAACTTCAGGGGGAAGGGTCGGGGAGCTGTTTTTT.

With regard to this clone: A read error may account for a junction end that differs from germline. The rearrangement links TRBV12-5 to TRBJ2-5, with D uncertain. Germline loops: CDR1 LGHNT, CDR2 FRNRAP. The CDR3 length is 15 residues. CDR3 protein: CASGLVQTNQETQYF. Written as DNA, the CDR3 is TGTGCTAGTGGTTTGGTACAGACGAACCAGGAGACCCAGTACTTC.

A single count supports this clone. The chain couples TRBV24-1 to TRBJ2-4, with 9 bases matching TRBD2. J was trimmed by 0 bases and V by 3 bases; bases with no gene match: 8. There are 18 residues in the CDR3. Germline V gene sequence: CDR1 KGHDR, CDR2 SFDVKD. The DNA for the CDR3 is TGTGCCACCAGTGATGGGCCATTAGCGGGAGAAGCCAAAAACATTCAGTACTTC. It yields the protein CATSDGPLAGEAKNIQYF.

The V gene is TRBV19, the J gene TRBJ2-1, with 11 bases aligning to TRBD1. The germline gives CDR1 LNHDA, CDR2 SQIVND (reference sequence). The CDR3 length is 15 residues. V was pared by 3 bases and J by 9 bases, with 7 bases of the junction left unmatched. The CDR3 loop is CASSIFGQGASEQFF. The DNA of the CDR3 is TGTGCCAGTAGTATTTTCGGACAGGGGGCAAGTGAGCAGTTCTTC.

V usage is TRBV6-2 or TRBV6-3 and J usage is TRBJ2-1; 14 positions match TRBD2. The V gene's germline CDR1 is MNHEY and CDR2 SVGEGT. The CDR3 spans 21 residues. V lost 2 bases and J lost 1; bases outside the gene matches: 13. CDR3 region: CASSYTEGTSGSSLSYNEQFF. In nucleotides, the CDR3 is TGTGCCAGCAGTTACACGGAAGGGACTAGCGGGAGTTCCCTGTCCTACAATGAGCAGTTCTTC.

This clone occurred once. The CDR3: CASSEQGASNQPQHF. The CDR3 region has the DNA TGTGCCAGCAGTGAGCAGGGGGCCAGCAATCAGCCCCAGCATTTT. The chain couples TRBV2 to TRBJ1-5, with 8 bases aligning to TRBD1. Losses at the gene ends were 3 bases for V and 1 base for J; bases not matched to a gene: 2. The CDR3 is 15 residues long. Germline values: CDR1 SNHLY, CDR2 FYNNEI.

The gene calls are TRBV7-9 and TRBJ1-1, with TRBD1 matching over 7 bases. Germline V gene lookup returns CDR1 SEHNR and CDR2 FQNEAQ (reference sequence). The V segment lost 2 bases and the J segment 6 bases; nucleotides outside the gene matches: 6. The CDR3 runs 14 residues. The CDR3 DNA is TGTGCCAGCAGCTTACGTTCACAGGGGCCTGAAGCTTTCTTT. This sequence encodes CASSLRSQGPEAFF.

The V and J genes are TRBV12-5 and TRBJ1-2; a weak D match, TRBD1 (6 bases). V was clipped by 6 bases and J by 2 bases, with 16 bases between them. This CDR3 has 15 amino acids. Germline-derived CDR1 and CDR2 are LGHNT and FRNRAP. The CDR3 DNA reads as TGTGCTAGTGGCCCTACAGGGTATGCGAACTATGGCTACACCTTC. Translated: CASGPTGYANYGYTF.

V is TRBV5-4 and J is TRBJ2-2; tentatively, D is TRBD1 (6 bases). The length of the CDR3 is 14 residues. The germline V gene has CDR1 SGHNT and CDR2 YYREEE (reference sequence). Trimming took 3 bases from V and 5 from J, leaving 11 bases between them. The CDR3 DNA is TGTGCCAGCAGCTCAGGACAGAAAACCGGGGAGCTGTTTTTT. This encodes CASSSGQKTGELFF.

CDR3 amino acids: CASTRQGAGVNTEAFF. The CDR3, as DNA: TGTGCCAGCACCCGACAGGGGGCCGGAGTGAACACTGAAGCTTTCTTT. The gene calls are TRBV7-9 and TRBJ1-1; 10 bases match TRBD1. Germline CDR1 reads SEHNR; CDR2 reads FQNEAQ (reference sequence). V shed 7 bases and J 0 bases; nucleotides not matched to a gene: 8. The CDR3 totals 16 residues.

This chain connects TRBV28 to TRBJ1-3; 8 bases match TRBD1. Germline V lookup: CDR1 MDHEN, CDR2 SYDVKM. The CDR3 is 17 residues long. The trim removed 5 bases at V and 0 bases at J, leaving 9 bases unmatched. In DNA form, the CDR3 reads TGTGCCAGCAGTCCTCTCAGGGGGCAAGGCTCTGGAAACACCATATATTTT. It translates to CASSPLRGQGSGNTIYF.

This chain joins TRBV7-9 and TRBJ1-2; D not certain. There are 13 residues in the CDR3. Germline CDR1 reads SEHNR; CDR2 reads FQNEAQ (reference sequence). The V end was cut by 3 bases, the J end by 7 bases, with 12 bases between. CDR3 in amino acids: CASSFDSGFGYTF. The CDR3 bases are TGTGCCAGCAGCTTCGATTCGGGATTTGGCTACACCTTC.

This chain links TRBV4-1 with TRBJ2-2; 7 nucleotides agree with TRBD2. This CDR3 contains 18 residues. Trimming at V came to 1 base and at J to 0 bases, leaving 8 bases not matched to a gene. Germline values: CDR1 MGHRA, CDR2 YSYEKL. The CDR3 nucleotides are TGCGCCAGCAGCCAAGGAAGACTAGCAGACACGAACACCGGGGAGCTGTTTTTT. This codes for CASSQGRLADTNTGELFF.

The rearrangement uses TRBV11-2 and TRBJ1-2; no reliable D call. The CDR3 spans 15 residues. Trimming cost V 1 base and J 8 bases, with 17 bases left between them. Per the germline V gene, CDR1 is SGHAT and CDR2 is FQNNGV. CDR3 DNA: TGTGCCAGCAGCTTAGGGCGGGGAGAAACTGACGGCTACACCTTC. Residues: CASSLGRGETDGYTF.

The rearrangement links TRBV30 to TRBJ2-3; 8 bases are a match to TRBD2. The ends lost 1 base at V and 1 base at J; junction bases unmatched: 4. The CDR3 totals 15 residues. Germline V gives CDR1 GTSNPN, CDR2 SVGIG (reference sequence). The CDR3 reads CAWSELAEGTDTQYF. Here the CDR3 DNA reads TGTGCCTGGAGTGAACTAGCGGAAGGCACAGATACGCAGTATTTT.

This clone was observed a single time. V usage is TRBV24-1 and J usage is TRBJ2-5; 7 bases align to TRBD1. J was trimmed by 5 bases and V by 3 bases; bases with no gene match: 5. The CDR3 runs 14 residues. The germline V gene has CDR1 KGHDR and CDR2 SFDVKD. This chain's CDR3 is CATSDTGARETQYF. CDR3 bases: TGTGCCACCAGTGATACAGGGGCGCGGGAGACCCAGTACTTC.

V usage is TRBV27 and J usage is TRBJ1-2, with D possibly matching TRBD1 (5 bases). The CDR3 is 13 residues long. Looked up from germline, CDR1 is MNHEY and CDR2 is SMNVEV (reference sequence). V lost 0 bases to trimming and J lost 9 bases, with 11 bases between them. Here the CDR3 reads CASSLSSAGRYTF. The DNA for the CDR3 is TGTGCCAGCAGTTTATCTTCTGCGGGGCGCTACACCTTC.

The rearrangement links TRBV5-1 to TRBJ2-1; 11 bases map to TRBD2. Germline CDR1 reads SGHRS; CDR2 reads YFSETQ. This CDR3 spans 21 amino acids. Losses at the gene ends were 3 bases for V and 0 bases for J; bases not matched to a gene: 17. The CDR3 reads CASSSYGGRASGGFSYNEQFF. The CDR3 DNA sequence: TGCGCCAGCAGCTCTTACGGTGGTCGGGCTAGCGGGGGGTTCTCCTACAATGAGCAGTTCTTC. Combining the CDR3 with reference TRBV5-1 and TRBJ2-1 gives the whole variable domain KAGVTQTPRYLIKTRGQQVTLSCSPISGHRSVSWYQQTPGQGLQFLFEYFSETQRNKGNFPGRFSGRQFSNSRSEMNVSTLELGDSALYLCASSSYGGRASGGFSYNEQFFGPGTRLTVL.

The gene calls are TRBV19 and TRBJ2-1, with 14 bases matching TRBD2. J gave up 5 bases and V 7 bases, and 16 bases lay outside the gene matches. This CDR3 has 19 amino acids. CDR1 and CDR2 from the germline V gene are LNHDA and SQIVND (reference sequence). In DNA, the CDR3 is TGTGCCAGTACCCCGACTAGCGGGAGGGCCGGGCCAAAAAACAATGAGCAGTTCTTC. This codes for CASTPTSGRAGPKNNEQFF.